This entry lists 23 T cell receptor beta chains sequenced from one sample in a study of blood T cell repertoires in COVID-19. The method was immunoSEQ multiplex PCR; TCRdb's version includes in-frame clones alone and lacks a portion of them. Here the sample spans 120,000 or so clones, 85% to 90% being singletons. The sequenced sample consisted of peripheral blood. The origin of the receptors is a woman aged 50 to 60 with active or convalescent COVID-19.

The rearrangement links TRBV2 to TRBJ1-4; D is perhaps TRBD1 (6 bases). V was clipped by 7 bases and J by 0 bases, with 12 bases between them. The CDR3 runs to 15 residues. Looked up from germline, CDR1 is SNHLY and CDR2 is FYNNEI. The CDR3 protein is CASKRQAATNEKLFF. The CDR3 bases are TGTGCCAGCAAGAGACAGGCGGCAACTAATGAAAAACTGTTTTTT.

The rearrangement uses TRBV15 and TRBJ2-1; D is possibly TRBD2 (6 bases). V lost 1 base to trimming and J lost 9 bases, with 16 bases between them. In germline, CDR1 is LNHNV, CDR2 YYDKDF (reference sequence). The CDR3 contains 15 residues. DNA of the CDR3: TGTGCCACCAGCAGAGGTGGGGGGATTCGAGGTGAGCAGTTCTTC. Its protein is CATSRGGGIRGEQFF.

The chain is built from TRBV5-1 and TRBJ1-4; tentative D call: TRBD1 (5 bases). The CDR3 runs 15 residues. The ends were cut back, 0 bases at V and 6 bases at J, with 12 bases in the middle. Germline V gives CDR1 SGHRS, CDR2 YFSETQ. The CDR3 region is CASSLASRVDEKLFF. For the CDR3, the DNA is TGCGCCAGCAGCTTGGCATCCAGGGTGGATGAAAAACTGTTTTTT.

This sequence joins TRBV30 and TRBJ2-7; tentative D call: TRBD2 (6 bases). Deletions cut 0 bases from V and 5 bases from J, with 20 bases between. The germline gives CDR1 GTSNPN, CDR2 SVGIG (reference sequence). The CDR3 length is 16 residues. The CDR3 protein is CAWSVRRTGLSNEQYF. In nucleotides, the CDR3 is TGTGCCTGGAGTGTACGGAGAACAGGACTAAGCAACGAGCAGTACTTC.

The rearrangement joins TRBV28 to TRBJ1-6; a weak D match, TRBD1 (5 bases). The CDR3 spans 15 residues. Deletions cut 4 bases from V and 13 bases from J, with 20 bases between. Germline lookup yields CDR1 MDHEN and CDR2 SYDVKM. The CDR3 bases are TGTGCCAGCAGTTCCGGGGGGAGTGGCCCAAAGCCCCTCCACTTT. Its translation: CASSSGGSGPKPLHF.

The CDR3 protein is CASSQVEGGGYTF. The CDR3 DNA follows: TGTGCCAGCAGCCAAGTAGAAGGAGGTGGCTACACCTTC. The chain combines TRBV3-1 (or the pseudogene TRBV3-2) with TRBJ1-2; D is unresolved. The CDR3 consists of 13 residues. Germline-derived CDR1 and CDR2 are LGHDT and YNNKEL (reference sequence). V shed 1 base and J shed 7 bases, with 10 bases lying between them.

This chain connects TRBV7-9 to TRBJ2-1; 10 nucleotides match TRBD1. CDR1 is SEHNR, CDR2 FQNEAQ, per germline (reference sequence). V lost 5 bases, J lost 2 bases, and 6 bases stayed unmatched. The CDR3 is 16 residues long. CDR3 DNA sequence: TGTGCCAGCAGCGGCACCGGGACAGGGGCCTACAATGAGCAGTTCTTC. Protein product: CASSGTGTGAYNEQFF.

V usage is TRBV6-5 and J usage is TRBJ1-5, with 8 bases lining up with TRBD1. The CDR3 length is 15 residues. The V segment lost 4 bases and the J segment 4 bases; nucleotides outside the gene matches: 6. Germline V gives CDR1 MNHEY, CDR2 SVGAGI. The CDR3 sequence is CASSFQDRANQPQHF. In DNA form, the CDR3 reads TGTGCCAGCAGTTTTCAGGACAGGGCTAATCAGCCCCAGCATTTT.

A single count supports this clone. The gene calls are TRBV4-3 and TRBJ2-6; 7 bases are a match to TRBD1. The CDR3 consists of 20 residues. Trimming cost V 1 base and J 0 bases; bases outside gene matches: 12. Germline V gene lookup returns CDR1 LGHNA and CDR2 YSLEER. The CDR3: CASSQGAWGQMDSGANVLTF. CDR3 DNA: TGCGCCAGCAGCCAAGGGGCCTGGGGACAGATGGACTCTGGGGCCAACGTCCTGACTTTC.

This clone was counted a single time. The chain combines TRBV5-4 with TRBJ2-5; tentative D call: TRBD1 (6 bases). Germline V CDR1 and CDR2: SGHNT, YYREEE (reference sequence). The CDR3 consists of 14 residues. V was shortened by 5 bases and J by 4 bases, with 15 bases between the two germline ends. The CDR3 sequence: CASSSSGVRETQYF. The CDR3 coding sequence is TGTGCCAGCAGTTCTTCAGGGGTACGAGAGACCCAGTACTTC.

A single count supports this clone. The chain couples TRBV11-3 to TRBJ2-7; TRBD2 matches 12 bases. CDR3 length equals 15 residues. Trimming at V came to 3 bases and at J to 6 bases, leaving 6 bases not matched to a gene. CDR1 and CDR2 (germline): SGHNT, YENEEA. The CDR3 nucleotides are TGTGCCAGCAGCTTCTCACTAGCGGGAGGTTCCGAGCAGTACTTC. It yields the protein CASSFSLAGGSEQYF. The variable domain in full, completed from reference TRBV11-3 and TRBJ2-7, reads EAGVVQSPRYKIIEKKQPVAFWCNPISGHNTLYWYLQNLGQGPELLIRYENEEAVDDSQLPKDRFSAERLKGVDSTLKIQPAELGDSAVYLCASSFSLAGGSEQYFGPGTRLTVT.

The chain combines TRBV2 with TRBJ2-3, with TRBD1 matching 10 bases. The CDR3 length is 16 residues. The germline V gene has CDR1 SNHLY and CDR2 FYNNEI. Trimming cost V 3 bases and J 1 base; bases outside gene matches: 4. CDR3 residues: CASSDSDRGGTDTQYF. The CDR3 coding sequence is TGTGCCAGCAGTGACTCGGACAGGGGGGGCACAGATACGCAGTATTTT.

The chain uses TRBV6-2 or TRBV6-3 and TRBJ2-7; perhaps TRBD2 as D (5 bases). CDR1 and CDR2 (germline): MNHEY, SVGEGT. CDR3 size: 14 residues. V lost 0 bases and J lost 6, with 12 bases in between. CDR3 nucleotide sequence: TGTGCCAGCAGTTACTCCCCTAGCCGACGCGAGCAGTACTTC. Encoded protein: CASSYSPSRREQYF.

The gene calls are TRBV11-2 and TRBJ2-7; the D is unclear. Trimming pared 2 bases from V and 5 bases from J, leaving 10 bases between. This CDR3 region has 13 residues. CDR1 and CDR2 (germline): SGHAT, FQNNGV. CDR3 region: CASSLSSRHEQYF. As DNA, the CDR3 is TGTGCCAGCAGCTTAAGTAGCCGCCACGAGCAGTACTTC.

The V gene is TRBV7-9, the J gene TRBJ2-3, with D possibly matching TRBD2 (6 bases). Between the trimmed V and J ends, which lost 2 bases and 4 bases, there was a span of 19 bases. The CDR3 has 17 residues. Germline CDR1 is SEHNR and CDR2 is FQNEAQ (reference sequence). CDR3 region: CASSLLSPGLRADTQYF. In DNA form, the CDR3 reads TGTGCCAGCAGCTTACTCAGTCCGGGACTTCGGGCAGATACGCAGTATTTT.

This chain joins TRBV7-2 and TRBJ2-1, with unresolved D. The CDR3 runs 13 residues. Between the trimmed V and J ends, which lost 2 bases and 9 bases, there was a span of 11 bases. Germline loops: CDR1 SGHTA, CDR2 FQGNSA. CDR3 coding DNA: TGTGCCAGCAGCTTAAGCCCAGCGAGTGAGCAGTTCTTC. Translating it yields CASSLSPASEQFF. The full variable domain, in which reference TRBV7-2 and TRBJ2-1 provide the parts outside the CDR3, is GAGVSQSPSNKVTEKGKDVELRCDPISGHTALYWYRQSLGQGLEFLIYFQGNSAPDKSGLPSDRFSAERTGGSVSTLTIQRTQQEDSAVYLCASSLSPASEQFFGPGTRLTVL.

This clone was found a few times. This chain links TRBV9 with TRBJ2-2; 10 positions agree with TRBD2. There are 15 residues in the CDR3. Germline trimming cut 2 bases from V and 6 bases from J; bases unmatched to any gene: 4. Germline CDR1 SGDLS, CDR2 YYNGEE. The CDR3 DNA sequence: TGTGCCAGCAGCGTTAGCGGGAGGTCAGCCGGGGAGCTGTTTTTT. This sequence encodes CASSVSGRSAGELFF.

On this clone itself: The identical CDR3 is also encoded by other nucleotide sequences in the sample. V usage is TRBV5-1 and J usage is TRBJ2-1, with TRBD2 identical over 8 bases. This CDR3 is built from 15 residues. V shed 2 bases and J 0 bases; nucleotides not matched to a gene: 1. CDR1 and CDR2 (germline): SGHRS, YFSETQ. The CDR3 reads CASSLSGSSYNEQFF. As DNA, the CDR3 is TGCGCCAGCAGCTTAAGCGGGAGCTCCTACAATGAGCAGTTCTTC.

V is TRBV6-6 and J is TRBJ1-2; 7 nucleotides agree with TRBD1. The trim removed 0 bases at V and 6 bases at J, leaving 1 base unmatched. From germline, CDR1 is MNHNY and CDR2 SVGAGI (reference sequence). The CDR3 loop spans 13 amino acids. CDR3 loop: CASSYSGGDGYTF. CDR3 coding DNA: TGTGCCAGCAGTTACTCAGGGGGCGATGGCTACACCTTC.

V usage is TRBV28 and J usage is TRBJ2-7; D possibly corresponds to TRBD1 (6 bases). Trimming took 6 bases from V and 6 from J, leaving 21 bases between them. Germline values: CDR1 MDHEN, CDR2 SYDVKM. This CDR3 has 15 amino acids. CDR3 amino acids: CASSQGIQGSGEQYF. CDR3 in DNA: TGTGCCAGCAGCCAAGGAATACAGGGTTCCGGCGAGCAGTACTTC.

This chain links TRBV3-1 (or the pseudogene TRBV3-2) with TRBJ2-2; 7 nucleotides line up with TRBD2. This CDR3 spans 16 amino acids. J gave up 4 bases and V 4 bases, and 9 bases lay outside the gene matches. Germline V gene sequence: CDR1 LGHDT, CDR2 YNNKEL (reference sequence). The CDR3 region has the DNA TGTGCCAGCAGCCTGTCCCGGACTAGGGCCACCGGGGAGCTGTTTTTT. Translation gives CASSLSRTRATGELFF.

This rearrangement joins TRBV2 to TRBJ2-2, with 12 bases that match TRBD2. J lost 7 bases, V lost 6 bases, and 9 bases had no gene match. The germline gives CDR1 SNHLY, CDR2 FYNNEI. This CDR3 is built from 16 residues. This CDR3 reads CASRERLAGVIGELFF. DNA of the CDR3: TGTGCCAGCAGGGAGAGACTAGCGGGAGTAATCGGGGAGCTGTTTTTT.

J is TRBJ2-1 and V is TRBV6-2 or TRBV6-3, with D possibly matching TRBD1 (6 bases). CDR3 size: 13 residues. Trimming pared 6 bases from V and 4 bases from J, leaving 10 bases between. Germline CDR1 is MNHEY and CDR2 is SVGEGT. The CDR3 nucleotides are TGTGCCAGCAGCCTCGGGACATACAATGAGCAGTTCTTC. Protein product: CASSLGTYNEQFF.